The T cell receptor (beta chain) described here comes from a study of T-cell memory formation after mild COVID-19. This clonotype was seen more than once but under ten times. A clone one base away is much larger, so this may be a read error. TCRdb ran MiXCR on the 5' RACE reads and lists one entry per CDR3 protein. Here the sample spans a few hundred thousand distinct CDR3 sequences, around 25% being singletons. V lost 0 bases and J 5 bases, leaving 4 bases between the germline ends. CDR3 size: 12 residues. Germline values: CDR1 SGHTA, CDR2 FQGNSA. The chain combines TRBV7-2 with TRBJ2-5, with unresolved D. This clonotype was obtained from an adult woman who had mild COVID-19 (a few samples of this study predate the infection). Cell type and time point are not known. Input material: PBMCs or a T cell subset sorted from them (not recorded which). This chain's CDR3 is CASSLASETQYF. As DNA, the CDR3 is TGTGCCAGCAGCTTAGCGTCGGAGACCCAGTACTTC.